The clone carrying this T cell receptor (beta chain) was observed a handful of times. The method was immunoSEQ multiplex PCR; TCRdb's version includes in-frame clones alone and lacks a portion of them. The sample consists of 15,000 or so clones, about 31% of them appearing once. Germline V lookup: CDR1 SGHNT, CDR2 YYREEE (reference sequence). This CDR3 has 13 residues. V lost 1 base and J lost 8, with 12 bases in between. The sample comes from a study of tumour-infiltrating T cells in Burkitt lymphoma. The gene calls are TRBV5-4 and TRBJ1-2; D is perhaps TRBD1 (5 bases). The sequence was obtained from a human donor with diffuse large B-cell lymphoma. Source material: tumor tissue. The DNA for the CDR3 is TGTGCCAGCAGCTTGTTGGGGCACGGCGGCTACACCTTC. Translating it yields CASSLLGHGGYTF.